These 13 T cell receptor beta chains share one sample of origin, sequenced in a study of blood T cell repertoires in COVID-19. Only in-frame clones appear in the TCRdb table, and some are missing; sequencing was by immunoSEQ multiplex PCR. This table has some 100,000 clones, 88% appearing once. The specimen was peripheral blood. Source of these receptors: a woman aged 55-75 years with acute or convalescent COVID-19.

The chain has TRBV2 and TRBJ1-4; D is ambiguous. The CDR3 loop spans 13 amino acids. In germline, CDR1 is SNHLY, CDR2 FYNNEI. The V end was cut by 4 bases, the J end by 7 bases, with 10 bases between. CDR3 protein: CASSVETIEKLFF. For the CDR3, the DNA is TGTGCCAGCAGTGTGGAGACGATTGAAAAACTGTTTTTT.

V usage is TRBV24-1 and J usage is TRBJ2-2; no clear D. Per the germline V gene, CDR1 is KGHDR and CDR2 is SFDVKD. CDR3 length equals 13 residues. V was clipped by 6 bases and J by 4 bases, with 8 bases between them. The chain's CDR3 is CATSRSSTGELFF. CDR3 coding DNA: TGTGCCACCAGTCGATCGAGCACCGGGGAGCTGTTTTTT.

The rearrangement joins TRBV30 to TRBJ2-7, with 12 bases aligning to TRBD1. This CDR3 spans 17 amino acids. Germline CDR1 and CDR2: GTSNPN and SVGIG (reference sequence). The V segment lost 3 bases and the J segment 2 bases; nucleotides outside the gene matches: 11. CDR3: CAWRGGTGGDRTYEQYV. The CDR3 region has the DNA TGTGCCTGGAGAGGGGGGACAGGGGGCGACCGAACCTACGAGCAGTACGTC.

The J gene is TRBJ2-3, the V gene TRBV5-1; 7 nucleotides line up with TRBD1. V trimming: 3 bases; J trimming: 4 bases; junction bases outside the gene matches: 11. The CDR3 contains 16 residues. CDR1 and CDR2 from the germline V gene are SGHRS and YFSETQ. DNA for the CDR3: TGCGCCAGCAGCTCGGCACTCAGACAGGGACCAGATACGCAGTATTTT. The encoded protein is CASSSALRQGPDTQYF.

There are a few counts of this clone. The genes are TRBV28 and TRBJ1-1; D unresolved. This CDR3 spans 13 amino acids. The germline V and J ends were trimmed by 2 bases and 8 bases, with 12 bases remaining between them. CDR1 and CDR2 from the germline V gene are MDHEN and SYDVKM. This CDR3 is CASSLRTPREAFF. The CDR3 DNA reads as TGTGCCAGCAGTTTAAGGACTCCCCGGGAAGCTTTCTTT.

The chain recombines TRBV21-1 with TRBJ2-7; the table calls TRBD1, which could not be checked here. TRBV21-1 is marked as a pseudogene. The CDR3 is 16 amino acids. CDR3 in amino acids: CASSPPGTRSSYEQYV. The CDR3 DNA sequence: TGTGCCAGCAGTCCCCCCGGGACACGGAGCTCCTACGAGCAGTACGTC.

V and J are TRBV11-2 and TRBJ1-2; D is possibly TRBD1 (6 bases). The V gene lost 5 bases and the J gene lost 7 bases, with 11 bases spanning the gap. The CDR3 loop spans 12 amino acids. Looked up from germline, CDR1 is SGHAT and CDR2 is FQNNGV. The DNA for the CDR3 is TGTGCCAGCAGCGCACAGGGCCTTGGCTACACCTTC. It specifies CASSAQGLGYTF.

This clone has just one count. The rearrangement links TRBV3-1 (or the pseudogene TRBV3-2) to TRBJ2-1; TRBD2 agrees at 10 bases. This CDR3 spans 15 amino acids. Germline CDR1 reads LGHDT; CDR2 reads YNNKEL (reference sequence). J was trimmed by 10 bases and V by 1 base; bases with no gene match: 7. CDR3 sequence reads: CASSQGAGGLGEQFF. The DNA of the CDR3 is TGTGCCAGCAGCCAAGGAGCGGGAGGGTTGGGAGAGCAGTTCTTC.

This chain connects TRBV7-8 to TRBJ1-1; D gene ambiguous. The CDR3 loop spans 15 amino acids. Germline CDR1 reads SGHVS; CDR2 reads FQNEAQ. V lost 1 base and J lost 1, with 10 bases in between. The CDR3 DNA is TGTGCCAGCAGCTTAGTTGTGACAACGAACACTGAAGCTTTCTTT. Residues: CASSLVVTTNTEAFF.

V and J are TRBV6-5 and TRBJ2-1; the D gene is possibly TRBD1 (5 bases). The CDR3 extends over 13 amino acids. Trimming took off 0 bases at V and 9 bases at J, with 9 bases between the two ends. Germline-derived CDR1 and CDR2 are MNHEY and SVGAGI. CDR3 coding DNA: TGTGCCAGCAGTTACTCCCTAGGGGTTGAGCAGTTCTTC. Protein product: CASSYSLGVEQFF.

V is TRBV5-1 and J is TRBJ2-3, with 7 bases matching TRBD2. From germline, CDR1 is SGHRS and CDR2 YFSETQ. Losses at the gene ends were 4 bases for V and 3 bases for J; bases not matched to a gene: 14. The CDR3 spans 17 residues. CDR3 region: CASSISGTQSRTDTQYF. The CDR3 DNA reads TGCGCCAGCAGCATAAGCGGGACTCAATCAAGAACAGATACGCAGTATTTT.

This clone turned up a few times. The chain is built from TRBV9 and TRBJ2-1, with a weak D call TRBD1 (6 bases). Trimming pared 0 bases from V and 0 bases from J, leaving 10 bases between. Germline-derived CDR1 and CDR2 are SGDLS and YYNGEE. The CDR3 runs to 16 residues. CDR3 nucleotide sequence: TGTGCCAGCAGCGTAGGGGGGCGGAGCTCCTACAATGAGCAGTTCTTC. Amino acid sequence: CASSVGGRSSYNEQFF.

The chain couples TRBV30 to TRBJ2-1; 7 bases are shared with TRBD2. CDR3 size: 16 residues. CDR1 is GTSNPN and CDR2 is SVGIG in the germline V gene (reference sequence). The junction had 5 bases not matched to a gene; V was cut back by 0 bases and J by 0 bases. The DNA of the CDR3 is TGTGCCTGGAGTGTACTAGCGCTAAGCTCCTACAATGAGCAGTTCTTC. Translation gives CAWSVLALSSYNEQFF.